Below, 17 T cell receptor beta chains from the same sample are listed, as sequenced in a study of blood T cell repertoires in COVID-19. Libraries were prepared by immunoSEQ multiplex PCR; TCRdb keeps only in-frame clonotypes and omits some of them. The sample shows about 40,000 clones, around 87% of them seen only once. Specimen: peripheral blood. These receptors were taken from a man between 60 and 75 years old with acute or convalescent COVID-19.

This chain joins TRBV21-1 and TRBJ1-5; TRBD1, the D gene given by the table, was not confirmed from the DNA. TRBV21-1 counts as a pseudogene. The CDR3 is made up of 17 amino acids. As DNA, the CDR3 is TGTGCCAGCACCCCCGCTCAGGGGGCGATATGCAATCAGCCCCAGCATTTT. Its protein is CASTPAQGAICNQPQHF.

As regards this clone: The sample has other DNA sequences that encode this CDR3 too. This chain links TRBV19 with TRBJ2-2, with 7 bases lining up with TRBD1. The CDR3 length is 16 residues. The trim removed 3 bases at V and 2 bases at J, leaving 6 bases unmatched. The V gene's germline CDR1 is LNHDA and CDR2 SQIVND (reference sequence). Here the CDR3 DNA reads TGTGCCAGTAGTATTCAAGGGACAGCTAACACCGGGGAGCTGTTTTTT. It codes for CASSIQGTANTGELFF.

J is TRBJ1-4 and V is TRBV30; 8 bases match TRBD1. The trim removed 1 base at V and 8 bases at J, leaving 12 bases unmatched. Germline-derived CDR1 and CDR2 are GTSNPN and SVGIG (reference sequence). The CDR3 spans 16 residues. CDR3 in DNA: TGTGCCTGGAGTGAGCTTGTGGTCAGGGGGCTGGAAAAACTGTTTTTT. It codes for CAWSELVVRGLEKLFF.

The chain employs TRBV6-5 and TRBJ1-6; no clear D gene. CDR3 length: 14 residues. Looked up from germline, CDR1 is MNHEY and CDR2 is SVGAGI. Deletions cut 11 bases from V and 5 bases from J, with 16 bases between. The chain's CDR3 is CAAQGRGNNSPLHF. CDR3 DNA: TGTGCCGCCCAAGGCCGGGGTAATAATTCACCCCTCCACTTT.

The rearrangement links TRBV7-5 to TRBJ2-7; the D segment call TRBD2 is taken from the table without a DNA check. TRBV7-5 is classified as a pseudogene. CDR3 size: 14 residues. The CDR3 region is CARSPPRKSYEQYV. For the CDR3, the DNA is TGTGCCAGAAGCCCCCCGCGCAAATCCTACGAGCAGTACGTC.

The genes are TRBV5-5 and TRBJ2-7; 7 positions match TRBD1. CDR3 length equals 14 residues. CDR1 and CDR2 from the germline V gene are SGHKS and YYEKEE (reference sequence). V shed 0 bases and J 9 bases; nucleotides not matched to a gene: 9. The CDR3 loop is CASSLAGQAARQYF. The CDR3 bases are TGTGCCAGCAGCTTGGCCGGACAGGCCGCACGGCAGTACTTC.

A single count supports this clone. The CDR3 sequence is CASSSGPRQYF. The DNA of the CDR3 is TGTGCCAGCAGCAGCGGCCCCCGACAGTACTTC. V is TRBV21-1 and J is TRBJ2-5; TRBD2 was called by the table and not checked on the DNA. TRBV21-1 is labeled a pseudogene. The CDR3 covers 11 residues.

CDR3 sequence: CASSPTVGDYEQYV. CDR3 coding DNA: TGTGCCAGCAGTCCTACGGTCGGAGATTACGAGCAGTACGTC. The chain links TRBV6-5 to TRBJ2-7; D uncertain. The germline CDR1 and CDR2 sequences are MNHEY and SVGAGI. V gave up 5 bases and J gave up 4 bases, with 15 bases separating them. This CDR3 has 14 residues.

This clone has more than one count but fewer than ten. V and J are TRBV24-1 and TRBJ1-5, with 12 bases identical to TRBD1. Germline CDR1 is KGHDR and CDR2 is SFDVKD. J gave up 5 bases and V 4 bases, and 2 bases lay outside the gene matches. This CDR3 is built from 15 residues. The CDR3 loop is CATSDGTGGDQPQHF. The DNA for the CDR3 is TGTGCCACCAGTGACGGGACAGGGGGCGATCAGCCCCAGCATTTT.

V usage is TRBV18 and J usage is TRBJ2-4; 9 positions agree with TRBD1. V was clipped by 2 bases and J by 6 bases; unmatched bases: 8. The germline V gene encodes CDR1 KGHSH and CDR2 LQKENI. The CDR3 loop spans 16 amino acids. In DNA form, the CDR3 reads TGTGCCAGCTCACCAGGGACAGGGAGGTCTGGAAACATTCAGTACTTC. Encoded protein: CASSPGTGRSGNIQYF.

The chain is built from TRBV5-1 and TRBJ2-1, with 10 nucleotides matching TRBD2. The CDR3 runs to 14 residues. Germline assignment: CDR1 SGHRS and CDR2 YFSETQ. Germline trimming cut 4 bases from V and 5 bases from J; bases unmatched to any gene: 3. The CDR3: CASSVGLAHNEQFF. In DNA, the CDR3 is TGCGCCAGCAGCGTGGGACTAGCGCACAATGAGCAGTTCTTC.

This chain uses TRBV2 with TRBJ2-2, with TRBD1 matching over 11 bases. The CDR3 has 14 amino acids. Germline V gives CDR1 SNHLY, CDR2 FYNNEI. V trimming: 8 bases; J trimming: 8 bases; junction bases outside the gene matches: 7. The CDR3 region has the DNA TGTGCCAGCGCCGGACAGGGGGCTTTAGGGGAGCTGTTTTTT. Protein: CASAGQGALGELFF. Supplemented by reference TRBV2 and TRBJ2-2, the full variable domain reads EPEVTQTPSHQVTQMGQEVILRCVPISNHLYFYWYRQILGQKVEFLVSFYNNEISEKSEIFDDQFSVERPDGSNFTLKIRSTKLEDSAMYFCASAGQGALGELFFGEGSRLTVL.

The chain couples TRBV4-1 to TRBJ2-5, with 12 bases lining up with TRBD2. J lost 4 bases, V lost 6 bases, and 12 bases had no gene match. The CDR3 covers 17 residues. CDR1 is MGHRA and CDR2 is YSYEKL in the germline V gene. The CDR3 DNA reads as TGCGCCAGCAGTAGACTAGCGGGAGTGCGGTGGGGAGAGACCCAGTACTTC. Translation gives CASSRLAGVRWGETQYF.

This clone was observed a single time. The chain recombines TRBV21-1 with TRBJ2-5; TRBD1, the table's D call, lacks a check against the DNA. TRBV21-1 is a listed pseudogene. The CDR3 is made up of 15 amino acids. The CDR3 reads CASSKVDRGFETQYF. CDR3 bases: TGTGCCAGCAGCAAAGTTGACAGGGGGTTTGAGACCCAGTACTTC.

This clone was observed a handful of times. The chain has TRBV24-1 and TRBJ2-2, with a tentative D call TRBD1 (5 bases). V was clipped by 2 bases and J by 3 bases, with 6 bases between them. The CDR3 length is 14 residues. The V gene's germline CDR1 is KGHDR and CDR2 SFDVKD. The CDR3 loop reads CATSDYRYTGELFF. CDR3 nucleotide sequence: TGTGCCACCAGTGATTACAGGTACACCGGGGAGCTGTTTTTT.

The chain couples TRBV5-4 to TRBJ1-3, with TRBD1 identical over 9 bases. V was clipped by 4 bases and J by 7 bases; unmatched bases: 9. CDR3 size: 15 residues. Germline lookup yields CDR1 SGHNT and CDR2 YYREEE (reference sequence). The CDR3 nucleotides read TGTGCCAGCAGCGTACAGGGGGCCTGGGATAACACCATATATTTT. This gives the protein CASSVQGAWDNTIYF.

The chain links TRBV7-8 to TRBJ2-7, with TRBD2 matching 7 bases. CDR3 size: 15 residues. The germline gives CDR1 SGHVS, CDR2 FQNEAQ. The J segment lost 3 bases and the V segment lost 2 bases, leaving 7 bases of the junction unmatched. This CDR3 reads CASSLSSGILYEQYF. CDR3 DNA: TGTGCCAGCAGCTTATCAAGCGGGATACTCTACGAGCAGTACTTC.